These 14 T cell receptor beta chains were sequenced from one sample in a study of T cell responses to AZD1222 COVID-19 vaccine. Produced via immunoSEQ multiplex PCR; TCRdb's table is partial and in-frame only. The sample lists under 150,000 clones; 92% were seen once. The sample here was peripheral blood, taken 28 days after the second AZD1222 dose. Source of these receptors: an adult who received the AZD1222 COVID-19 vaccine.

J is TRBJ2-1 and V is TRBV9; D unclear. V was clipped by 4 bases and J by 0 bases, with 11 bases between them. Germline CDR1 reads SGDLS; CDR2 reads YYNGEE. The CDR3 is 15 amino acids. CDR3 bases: TGTGCCAGCAGCTTAGTAGGGAACTCCTACAATGAGCAGTTCTTC. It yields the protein CASSLVGNSYNEQFF. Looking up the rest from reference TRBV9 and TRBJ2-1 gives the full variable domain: DSGVTQTPKHLITATGQRVTLRCSPRSGDLSVYWYQQSLDQGLQFLIQYYNGEERAKGNILERFSAQQFPDLHSELNLSSLELGDSALYFCASSLVGNSYNEQFFGPGTRLTVL.

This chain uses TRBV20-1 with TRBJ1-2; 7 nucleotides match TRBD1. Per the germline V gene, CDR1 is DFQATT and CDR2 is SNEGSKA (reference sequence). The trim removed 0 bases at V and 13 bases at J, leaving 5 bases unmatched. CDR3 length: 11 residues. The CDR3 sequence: CSARDEGACTF. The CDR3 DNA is TGCAGTGCTAGAGATGAGGGGGCCTGCACCTTC.

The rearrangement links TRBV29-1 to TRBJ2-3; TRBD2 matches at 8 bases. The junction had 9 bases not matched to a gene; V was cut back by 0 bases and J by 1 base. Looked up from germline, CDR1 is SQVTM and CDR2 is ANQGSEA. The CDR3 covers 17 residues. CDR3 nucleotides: TGCAGCGTTGAAGAGGAGGAACGTAGCGGGGGCACAGATACGCAGTATTTT. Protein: CSVEEEERSGGTDTQYF.

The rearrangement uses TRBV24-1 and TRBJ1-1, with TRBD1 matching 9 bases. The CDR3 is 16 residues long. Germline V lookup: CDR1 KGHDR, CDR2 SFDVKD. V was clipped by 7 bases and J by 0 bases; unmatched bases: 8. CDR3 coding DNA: TGTGCCACCAGCGGGCGACAGGGGGGGTTGAACACTGAAGCTTTCTTT. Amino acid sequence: CATSGRQGGLNTEAFF.

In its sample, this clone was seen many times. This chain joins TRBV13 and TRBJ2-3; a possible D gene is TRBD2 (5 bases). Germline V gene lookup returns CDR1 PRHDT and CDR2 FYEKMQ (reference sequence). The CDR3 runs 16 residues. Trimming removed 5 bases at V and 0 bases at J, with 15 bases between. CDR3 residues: CASSAPREQSTDTQYF. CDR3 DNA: TGTGCCAGCAGCGCCCCTCGGGAACAGAGCACAGATACGCAGTATTTT.

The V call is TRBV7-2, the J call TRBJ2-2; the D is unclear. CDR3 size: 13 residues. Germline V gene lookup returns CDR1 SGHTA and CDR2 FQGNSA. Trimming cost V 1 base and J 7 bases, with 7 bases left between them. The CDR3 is CASSLVWDGELFF. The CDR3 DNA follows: TGTGCCAGCAGCTTAGTTTGGGACGGGGAGCTGTTTTTT.

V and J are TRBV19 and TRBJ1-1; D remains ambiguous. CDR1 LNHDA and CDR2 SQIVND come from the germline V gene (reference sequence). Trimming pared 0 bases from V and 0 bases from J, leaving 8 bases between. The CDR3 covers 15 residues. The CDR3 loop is CASSIDRVMNTEAFF. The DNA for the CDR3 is TGTGCCAGTAGTATAGATCGGGTAATGAACACTGAAGCTTTCTTT.

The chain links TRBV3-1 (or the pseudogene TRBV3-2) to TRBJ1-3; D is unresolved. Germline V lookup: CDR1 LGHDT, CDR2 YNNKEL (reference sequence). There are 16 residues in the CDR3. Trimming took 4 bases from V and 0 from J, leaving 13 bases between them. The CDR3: CASSRRVGDSGNTIYF. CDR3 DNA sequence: TGTGCCAGCAGCCGCCGGGTTGGGGACTCTGGAAACACCATATATTTT.

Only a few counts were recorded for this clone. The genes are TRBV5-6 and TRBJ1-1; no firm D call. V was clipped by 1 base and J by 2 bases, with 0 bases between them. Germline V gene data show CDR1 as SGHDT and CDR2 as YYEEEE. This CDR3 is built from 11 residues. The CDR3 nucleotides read TGTGCCAGCAGCTTGAACACTGAAGCTTTCTTT. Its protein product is CASSLNTEAFF.

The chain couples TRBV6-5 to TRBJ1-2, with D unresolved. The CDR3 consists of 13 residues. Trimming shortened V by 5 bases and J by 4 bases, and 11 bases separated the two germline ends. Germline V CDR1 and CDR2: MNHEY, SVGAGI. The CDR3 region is CASSKQRTYGYTF. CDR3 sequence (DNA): TGTGCCAGCAGTAAACAGAGAACCTATGGCTACACCTTC.

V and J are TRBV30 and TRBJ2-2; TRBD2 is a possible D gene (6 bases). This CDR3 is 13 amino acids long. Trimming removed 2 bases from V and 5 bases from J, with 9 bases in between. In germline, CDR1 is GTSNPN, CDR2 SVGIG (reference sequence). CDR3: CAWSYGGTGELFF. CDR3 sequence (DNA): TGTGCCTGGAGTTACGGGGGAACCGGGGAGCTGTTTTTT.

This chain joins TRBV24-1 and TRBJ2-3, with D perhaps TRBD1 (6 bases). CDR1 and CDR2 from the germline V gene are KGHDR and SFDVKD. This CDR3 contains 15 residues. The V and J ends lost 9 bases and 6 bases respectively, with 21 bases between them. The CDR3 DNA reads TGTGCCACCGGGGGCGACTGGCCCATGGGGGATACGCAGTATTTT. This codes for CATGGDWPMGDTQYF.

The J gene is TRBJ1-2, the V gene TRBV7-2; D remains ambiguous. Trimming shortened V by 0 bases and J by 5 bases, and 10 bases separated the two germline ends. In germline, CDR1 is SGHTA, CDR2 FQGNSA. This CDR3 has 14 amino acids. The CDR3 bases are TGTGCCAGCAGCTTAGCGCCGGTTGGATATGGCTACACCTTC. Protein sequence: CASSLAPVGYGYTF.

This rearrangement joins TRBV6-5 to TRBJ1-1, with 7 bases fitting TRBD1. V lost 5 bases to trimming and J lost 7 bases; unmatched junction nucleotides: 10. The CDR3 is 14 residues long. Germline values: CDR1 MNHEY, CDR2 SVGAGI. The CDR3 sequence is CASSLPRAGGEAFF. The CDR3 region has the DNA TGTGCCAGCAGTCTGCCCCGGGCAGGGGGTGAAGCTTTCTTT.